This T cell receptor beta chain was observed in a study of cytomegalovirus exposure and HLA in healthy donors. Details on this clone: Its antigen is still unknown.

Study results and limitations: Among the sequence variants, a highly shared cluster was likely an artifact of sequencing.

Deletions cut 4 bases from V and 3 bases from J, with 17 bases between. Germline V gene sequence: CDR1 SGDLS, CDR2 YYNGEE. The CDR3 extends over 16 amino acids. The PCR ran on 60 Vbeta and 13 Jbeta primers. The data were produced by immunoSEQ multiplex PCR, yet TCRdb's version contains in-frame clones alone and is incomplete. The sample's table shows around 140,000 clones. Sequences were obtained from PBMCs. The receptor was isolated from a woman aged 50 to 65 in good health and CMV-seronegative. This chain links TRBV9 with TRBJ2-1; possibly TRBD2 for D (6 bases). The CDR3 DNA sequence: TGTGCCAGCAGCCCTCTCCCCCGGGGGAACTACAATGAGCAGTTCTTC. Translation: CASSPLPRGNYNEQFF.